Shown below are 15 T cell receptor beta chains from a single sample sequenced in a study of shared clonotypes between healthy human individuals. TCRdb's table, derived via immunoSEQ multiplex PCR, lists solely in-frame clones and lacks some. The data hold around 2.5 million clones, with under 95% observed a single time. The sample was naive CD4+ T cells from PBMCs. Sample subset: CD45RA+ positively selected. The receptor set was obtained from a man between 18 and 29 years old in good health. Some clones in this sample may be carry-over from other donors' samples.

This CDR3 is CASSVGDSRDEQFF. The CDR3 DNA sequence: TGTGCCAGCAGCGTAGGGGATAGCAGGGATGAGCAGTTCTTC. The V call is TRBV9, the J call TRBJ2-1, with a weak D call TRBD1 (5 bases). V was shortened by 0 bases and J by 8 bases, with 12 bases between the two germline ends. Per germline, CDR1 SGDLS and CDR2 YYNGEE. This CDR3 is built from 14 residues. Using reference TRBV9 and TRBJ2-1 for the parts outside the CDR3, the full variable domain is DSGVTQTPKHLITATGQRVTLRCSPRSGDLSVYWYQQSLDQGLQFLIQYYNGEERAKGNILERFSAQQFPDLHSELNLSSLELGDSALYFCASSVGDSRDEQFFGPGTRLTVL.

With regard to this clone: The sample carries other DNA sequences with the same CDR3. The chain carries TRBV18 and TRBJ1-1; TRBD1 matches 9 bases. The germline CDR1 and CDR2 sequences are KGHSH and LQKENI. The CDR3 length is 14 residues. The V segment lost 4 bases and the J segment 1 base; nucleotides outside the gene matches: 1. The DNA of the CDR3 is TGTGCCAGCTCACTGGGACAGGGGAACACTGAAGCTTTCTTT. Its protein product is CASSLGQGNTEAFF. Together with reference TRBV18 and TRBJ1-1, the CDR3 gives the full variable domain: NAGVMQNPRHLVRRRGQEARLRCSPMKGHSHVYWYRQLPEEGLKFMVYLQKENIIDESGMPKERFSAEFPKEGPSILRIQQVVRGDSAAYFCASSLGQGNTEAFFGQGTRLTVV.

This chain joins TRBV6-5 and TRBJ2-5, with TRBD2 identical over 10 bases. The trim removed 1 base at V and 12 bases at J, leaving 11 bases unmatched. The CDR3 length is 15 residues. Per the germline V gene, CDR1 is MNHEY and CDR2 is SVGAGI. For the CDR3, the DNA is TGTGCCAGCAGTTACTGGACTAGCGGAGGGGACACAAAGTACTTC. As protein: CASSYWTSGGDTKYF.

The V gene is TRBV28, the J gene TRBJ1-2; D is possibly TRBD1 (5 bases). Deletions cut 5 bases from V and 5 bases from J, with 18 bases between. This CDR3 is 15 amino acids long. Germline V lookup: CDR1 MDHEN, CDR2 SYDVKM. The CDR3 sequence is CASSTQGTRGYGYTF. CDR3 DNA: TGTGCCAGCAGTACCCAGGGAACCCGGGGTTATGGCTACACCTTC.

The rearrangement joins TRBV11-3 to TRBJ2-3; TRBD2 agrees at 11 bases. From germline, CDR1 is SGHNT and CDR2 YENEEA. CDR3 length equals 17 residues. V lost 0 bases and J lost 8; bases outside the gene matches: 10. This CDR3 is CASSLDGVAGGPGTQYF. The CDR3 DNA follows: TGTGCCAGCAGCTTAGATGGGGTAGCGGGAGGGCCTGGTACGCAGTATTTT.

V and J are TRBV18 and TRBJ2-1, with 9 bases lining up with TRBD2. The length of the CDR3 is 17 residues. J was trimmed by 4 bases and V by 3 bases; bases with no gene match: 10. From germline, CDR1 is KGHSH and CDR2 LQKENI. The CDR3 sequence: CASSPLRAAGGYNEQFF. The CDR3 nucleotides are TGTGCCAGCTCACCGCTACGGGCAGCGGGGGGTTACAATGAGCAGTTCTTC.

J is TRBJ1-4 and V is TRBV5-1, with 7 bases aligning to TRBD1. The CDR3 runs 15 residues. V lost 4 bases and J lost 1; bases outside the gene matches: 4. Per germline, CDR1 SGHRS and CDR2 YFSETQ. The CDR3 reads CASSGRTGTNEKLFF. The CDR3 coding sequence is TGCGCCAGCAGCGGTAGGACAGGAACTAATGAAAAACTGTTTTTT.

The chain carries TRBV7-3 and TRBJ2-5, with TRBD2 matching over 8 bases. Germline V CDR1 and CDR2: SGHTA, FQGTGA. The V segment lost 2 bases and the J segment 6 bases; nucleotides outside the gene matches: 14. The CDR3 spans 17 residues. The CDR3 loop reads CASSLSSFGREAKTQYF. CDR3 DNA: TGTGCCAGCAGCTTATCCTCTTTCGGGAGGGAGGCGAAGACCCAGTACTTC.

Details on this clone: At one boundary the junction diverges from the germline segment, which might be a read error. The chain recombines TRBV6-1 with TRBJ1-4; D is possibly TRBD1 (6 bases). The germline V gene has CDR1 MNHNS and CDR2 SASEGT. This CDR3 has 14 amino acids. CDR3 sequence reads: CASNEGGRDEKLFF. The CDR3 region has the DNA TGTGCCAGCAATGAAGGGGGTCGAGACGAAAAACTGTTTTTT.

This sequence joins TRBV28 and TRBJ2-7; perhaps TRBD2 as D (6 bases). V was pared by 2 bases and J by 1 base, with 12 bases between. The CDR3 has 15 amino acids. Germline V gene data show CDR1 as MDHEN and CDR2 as SYDVKM. The chain's CDR3 is CASSLQEGGSYEQYF. Here the CDR3 DNA reads TGTGCCAGCAGTTTACAGGAGGGAGGTTCCTACGAGCAGTACTTC.

This chain joins TRBV7-3 and TRBJ1-1; D is undetermined. CDR1 and CDR2 (germline): SGHTA, FQGTGA. V lost 3 bases, J lost 1 base, and 12 bases lay in between. This CDR3 region has 15 residues. CDR3 in amino acids: CASSLAGVRNTEAFF. CDR3 sequence (DNA): TGTGCCAGCAGCTTGGCGGGAGTCCGGAACACTGAAGCTTTCTTT.

The chain employs TRBV10-3 and TRBJ2-3, with TRBD2 matching over 7 bases. CDR3 length: 12 residues. J lost 6 bases, V lost 10 bases, and 7 bases had no gene match. Per the germline V gene, CDR1 is ENHRY and CDR2 is SYGVKD. The CDR3 loop is CATAGGFDTQYF. CDR3 in DNA: TGTGCCACAGCCGGGGGGTTCGATACGCAGTATTTT.

V and J are TRBV5-1 and TRBJ2-5; 12 nucleotides line up with TRBD1. CDR1 is SGHRS and CDR2 is YFSETQ in the germline V gene. V trimming: 1 base; J trimming: 5 bases; junction bases outside the gene matches: 6. This CDR3 is built from 16 residues. The CDR3 loop is CASSLLGQGAGETQYF. The CDR3 DNA reads as TGCGCCAGCAGCTTGTTGGGACAGGGGGCCGGGGAGACCCAGTACTTC.

The chain links TRBV6-6 to TRBJ2-2; D tentatively reads TRBD1 or TRBD2 (5 bases each). The CDR3 runs to 14 residues. V lost 5 bases, J lost 4 bases, and 11 bases lay in between. CDR1 and CDR2 from the germline V gene are MNHNY and SVGAGI (reference sequence). In DNA, the CDR3 is TGTGCCAGCAGTCTCCGGGACGTCACCGGGGAGCTGTTTTTT. Translated: CASSLRDVTGELFF.

V usage is TRBV7-9 and J usage is TRBJ2-1; 11 bases are shared with TRBD2. This CDR3 contains 16 residues. V lost 3 bases to trimming and J lost 9 bases; unmatched junction nucleotides: 10. Germline V gene lookup returns CDR1 SEHNR and CDR2 FQNEAQ (reference sequence). The chain's CDR3 is CASSFSTSGKVGEQFF. Written as DNA, the CDR3 is TGTGCCAGCAGCTTTTCGACTAGCGGGAAGGTGGGTGAGCAGTTCTTC.